The 21 T cell receptor beta chains below were found in one sample sequenced in a study of breast tumors, draining lymph nodes, adjacent tissues. TCRdb recomputed calls from the multiplex PCR reads with MiXCR, one row per CDR3 protein. The sample holds about 170,000 distinct CDR3 sequences; around 33% are singletons and the top ten take roughly 3.8%. The lymph nodes were axillary draining lymph nodes from breast cancer patients. Input material: axillary lymph node tissue. The receptors shown here come from a female donor with breast cancer. Some clones in this sample may be carry-over from other donors' samples.

The chain links TRBV6-6 to TRBJ1-4, with D perhaps matching TRBD1 (5 bases). V was clipped by 2 bases and J by 6 bases, with 10 bases between them. From germline, CDR1 is MNHNY and CDR2 SVGAGI (reference sequence). The CDR3 runs 14 residues. CDR3 protein: CASSYRTRYEKLFF. CDR3 coding DNA: TGTGCCAGCAGTTACCGGACACGATATGAAAAACTGTTTTTT.

Note on this clonotype: A clone one base away is much larger, so this may be a read error. The genes are TRBV20-1 and TRBJ2-3; TRBD2 is a possible D gene (7 bases). Germline lookup yields CDR1 DFQATT and CDR2 SNEGSKA (reference sequence). The CDR3 length is 14 residues. The CDR3 bases are TGCAGTGCTGGGGGGGCTGGGAGCACAGCTACGCAGTATTTT. It translates to CSAGGAGSTATQYF.

This clonotype has at least ten counts. V gene TRBV7-2 combines with J gene TRBJ1-5, with a weak D call TRBD1 (5 bases). Germline CDR1 and CDR2: SGHTA and FQGNSA. CDR3 length equals 17 residues. Trimming took off 1 base at V and 2 bases at J, with 15 bases between the two ends. In nucleotides, the CDR3 is TGTGCCAGCAGCTTAGAAGGGAGGGGCGCGGGCAATCAGCCCCAGCATTTT. The encoded protein is CASSLEGRGAGNQPQHF.

In this sample, this clonotype turned up many times. The chain carries TRBV5-8 and TRBJ2-7; D gene uncertain. CDR1 and CDR2 (germline): SGHTS, YDEGEE. V shed 2 bases and J shed 3 bases, with 9 bases lying between them. The CDR3 has 13 amino acids. Here the CDR3 DNA reads TGTGCCAGCAGCTTAGGCAGATACTACGAGCAGTACTTC. It encodes CASSLGRYYEQYF.

This clonotype has ten or more counts. The chain employs TRBV7-9 and TRBJ2-2; D unresolved. The CDR3 loop spans 14 amino acids. Per the germline V gene, CDR1 is SEHNR and CDR2 is FQNEAQ (reference sequence). Trimming pared 5 bases from V and 7 bases from J, leaving 14 bases between. The CDR3 here is CASSVVGVVGELFF. CDR3 sequence (DNA): TGTGCCAGCAGCGTAGTTGGGGTAGTCGGGGAGCTGTTTTTT. Filled out from reference TRBV7-9 and TRBJ2-2, the complete variable domain reads DTGVSQNPRHKITKRGQNVTFRCDPISEHNRLYWYRQTLGQGPEFLTYFQNEAQLEKSRLLSDRFSAERPKGSFSTLEIQRTEQGDSAMYLCASSVVGVVGELFFGEGSRLTVL.

The rearrangement links TRBV4-1 to TRBJ2-6, with a weak D call TRBD2 (7 bases). This CDR3 is 20 amino acids long. V lost 4 bases to trimming and J lost 0 bases, with 22 bases between them. From germline, CDR1 is MGHRA and CDR2 YSYEKL. The CDR3 DNA follows: TGCGCCAGCAGCCGAGATCCCATCGCGGGGGCCTACTCTGGGGCCAACGTCCTGACTTTC. It translates to CASSRDPIAGAYSGANVLTF.

This clonotype has a count of ten or more. This rearrangement joins TRBV6-1 to TRBJ2-3; D unclear. The CDR3 consists of 14 residues. Trimming removed 1 base from V and 7 bases from J, with 12 bases in between. Germline CDR1 and CDR2: MNHNS and SASEGT. For the CDR3, the DNA is TGTGCCAGCAGTGAAGGAGGAACCCCCAATACGCAGTATTTT. Protein product: CASSEGGTPNTQYF.

The V and J genes are TRBV2 and TRBJ1-3; the D gene is possibly TRBD1 (5 bases). Trimming removed 10 bases from V and 0 bases from J, with 16 bases in between. This CDR3 is built from 15 residues. CDR1 and CDR2 (germline): SNHLY, FYNNEI. This chain's CDR3 is CATSGLPSSGNTIYF. CDR3 sequence (DNA): TGTGCCACCTCGGGACTCCCGAGCTCTGGAAACACCATATATTTT.

This clonotype was picked up many times. This sequence joins TRBV2 and TRBJ1-4, with D possibly matching TRBD1 (6 bases). CDR1 is SNHLY and CDR2 is FYNNEI in the germline V gene. The CDR3 loop spans 16 amino acids. V was shortened by 2 bases and J by 0 bases, with 10 bases between the two germline ends. CDR3 sequence: CASSEQGNPTNEKLFF. Here the CDR3 DNA reads TGTGCCAGCAGTGAACAGGGGAATCCAACTAATGAAAAACTGTTTTTT. Using reference TRBV2 and TRBJ1-4 for the parts outside the CDR3, the full variable domain is EPEVTQTPSHQVTQMGQEVILRCVPISNHLYFYWYRQILGQKVEFLVSFYNNEISEKSEIFDDQFSVERPDGSNFTLKIRSTKLEDSAMYFCASSEQGNPTNEKLFFGSGTQLSVL.

This clonotype was seen repeatedly, ten times or more. This chain connects TRBV28 to TRBJ1-2; no clear D gene. The CDR3 runs 11 residues. Germline CDR1 and CDR2: MDHEN and SYDVKM. The V end lost 3 bases, the J end lost 10 bases, and 9 bases lay between the germline ends. The CDR3 sequence: CASSLYRTYTF. The CDR3 DNA sequence: TGTGCCAGCAGTTTGTATCGAACCTACACCTTC.

This clonotype was seen ten or more times. The rearrangement links TRBV11-2 to TRBJ2-5; D not certain. Germline V gene sequence: CDR1 SGHAT, CDR2 FQNNGV. This CDR3 spans 16 amino acids. Trimming removed 4 bases from V and 2 bases from J, with 17 bases in between. The CDR3 reads CASSSRSTSPQETQYF. CDR3 DNA sequence: TGTGCCAGCAGCTCAAGATCCACATCCCCACAAGAGACCCAGTACTTC. The variable domain in full, completed from reference TRBV11-2 and TRBJ2-5, reads EAGVAQSPRYKIIEKRQSVAFWCNPISGHATLYWYQQILGQGPKLLIQFQNNGVVDDSQLPKDRFSAERLKGVDSTLKIQPAKLEDSAVYLCASSSRSTSPQETQYFGPGTRLLVL.

This clonotype was seen ten or more times. This chain joins TRBV19 and TRBJ2-3, with a possible D match to TRBD2 (6 bases). Trimming left V 5 bases short and J 5 bases short, with 23 bases between. Germline V gene lookup returns CDR1 LNHDA and CDR2 SQIVND (reference sequence). CDR3 length: 17 amino acids. The CDR3 DNA reads as TGTGCCAGTAGTGTCCTTTCCCGGGACTCCGGGGGAGATACGCAGTATTTT. This codes for CASSVLSRDSGGDTQYF.

With regard to this clonotype: In this CDR3 the conserved last residue, phenylalanine or tryptophan, is missing, so a read error is likely. V is TRBV4-1 and J is TRBJ1-2; D might be TRBD1 (5 bases). The germline V gene has CDR1 MGHRA and CDR2 YSYEKL. CDR3 length: 17 amino acids. DNA for the CDR3: TGCGCCAGCAGCCAAGAAGAGGGGCTGGCAGGGAGCTATAGCTACACCCTC. Amino acid sequence: CASSQEEGLAGSYSYTL.

The chain joins TRBV20-1 to TRBJ2-3; 14 positions agree with TRBD2. Losses at the gene ends were 2 bases for V and 6 bases for J; bases not matched to a gene: 22. The germline CDR1 and CDR2 sequences are DFQATT and SNEGSKA (reference sequence). The CDR3 is made up of 21 amino acids. The DNA of the CDR3 is TGCAGTGCTAGACCCATCCGAGATCGCGCGACTAGCGGGGGGGCCGGTGATACGCAGTATTTT. Translation gives CSARPIRDRATSGGAGDTQYF.

This clonotype was counted at least ten times. The V call is TRBV19, the J call TRBJ1-6, with 7 bases matching TRBD1. This CDR3 is 15 amino acids long. Germline CDR1 and CDR2: LNHDA and SQIVND (reference sequence). The J segment lost 9 bases and the V segment lost 10 bases, leaving 15 bases of the junction unmatched. The CDR3 sequence is CATDPTGWGSSPLHF. As DNA, the CDR3 is TGTGCCACCGATCCGACAGGGTGGGGGAGTTCACCCCTCCACTTT.

As to this clonotype: One junction end disagrees with the germline gene, perhaps due to a read error. The V call is TRBV7-9, the J call TRBJ1-4; 7 positions agree with TRBD1. Germline CDR1 is SEHNR and CDR2 is FQNEAQ (reference sequence). This CDR3 is built from 16 residues. CDR3 DNA: TGTGCCAGCAGCTTAAGACAGGGTGCAACTAACGAAAAACTGTCTTTT. Its translation is CASSLRQGATNEKLSF.

This chain joins TRBV6-2 or TRBV6-3 and TRBJ1-1; 8 bases fit TRBD1. Germline values: CDR1 MNHEY, CDR2 SVGEGT. V was clipped by 7 bases and J by 4 bases; unmatched bases: 5. CDR3 length equals 13 residues. CDR3 nucleotides: TGTGCCAGCAAAACGGGACAGGTCACTGAAGCTTTCTTT. Protein sequence: CASKTGQVTEAFF.

In its sample, this clonotype was seen many times. The chain uses TRBV3-1 and TRBJ1-2, with 9 bases matching TRBD1. V was clipped by 3 bases and J by 6 bases; unmatched bases: 14. There are 17 residues in the CDR3. Germline lookup yields CDR1 LGHDT and CDR2 YNNKEL (reference sequence). CDR3 nucleotide sequence: TGTGCCAGCAGCCACCTCCCGGGGGGACAGGGACTCGATGGCTACACCTTC. This translates into CASSHLPGGQGLDGYTF.

This clonotype was picked up a small number of times. J is TRBJ1-1 and V is TRBV5-8; D is undetermined. The CDR3 runs to 16 residues. V gave up 4 bases and J gave up 4 bases, with 20 bases separating them. The V gene's germline CDR1 is SGHTS and CDR2 YDEGEE. CDR3 sequence reads: CASSTPTSGIGTEAFF. The DNA of the CDR3 is TGTGCCAGCAGCACCCCCACGTCGGGGATCGGCACTGAAGCTTTCTTT.

This clonotype was counted many times. The chain has TRBV10-2 and TRBJ1-2, with no clear D. Trimming took off 3 bases at V and 1 base at J, with 9 bases between the two ends. The CDR3 has 14 residues. Per the germline V gene, CDR1 is WSHSY and CDR2 is SAAADI. CDR3 sequence (DNA): TGCGCCAGCAGTGACCCCCGAATTAACTATGGCTACACCTTC. Translating gives CASSDPRINYGYTF.

This clonotype was observed a single time. The chain couples TRBV19 to TRBJ2-5; 7 positions match TRBD1. The CDR3 runs to 13 residues. The germline V gene encodes CDR1 LNHDA and CDR2 SQIVND (reference sequence). Trimming removed 9 bases from V and 1 base from J; junction bases left unmatched: 5. The CDR3 DNA reads TGTGCCAGAGTGGCAGGGGGCCAAGAGACCCAGTACTTC. This codes for CARVAGGQETQYF.